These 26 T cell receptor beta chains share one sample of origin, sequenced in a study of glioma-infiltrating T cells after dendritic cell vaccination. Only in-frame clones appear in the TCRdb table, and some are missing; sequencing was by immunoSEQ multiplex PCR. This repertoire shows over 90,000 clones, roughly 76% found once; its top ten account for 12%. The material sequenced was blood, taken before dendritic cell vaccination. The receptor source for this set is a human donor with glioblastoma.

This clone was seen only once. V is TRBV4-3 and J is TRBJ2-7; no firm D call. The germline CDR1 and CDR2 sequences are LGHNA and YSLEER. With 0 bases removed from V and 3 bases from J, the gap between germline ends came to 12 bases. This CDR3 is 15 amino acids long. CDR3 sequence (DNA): TGCGCCAGCAGCCAAGATTTCCGGGTATACTACGAGCAGTACTTC. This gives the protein CASSQDFRVYYEQYF.

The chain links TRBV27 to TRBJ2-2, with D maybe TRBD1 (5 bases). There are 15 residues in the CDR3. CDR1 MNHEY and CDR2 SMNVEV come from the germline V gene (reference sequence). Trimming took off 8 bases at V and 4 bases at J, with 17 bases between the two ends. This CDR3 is CASATQGRITGELFF. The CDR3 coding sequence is TGTGCCAGCGCTACCCAGGGCAGGATCACCGGGGAGCTGTTTTTT.

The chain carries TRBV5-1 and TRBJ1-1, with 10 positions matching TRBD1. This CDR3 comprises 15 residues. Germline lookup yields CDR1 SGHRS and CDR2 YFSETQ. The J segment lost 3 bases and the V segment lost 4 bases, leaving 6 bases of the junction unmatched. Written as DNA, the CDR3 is TGCGCCAGCAGCATAGGGGACAGGGGTGACACTGAAGCTTTCTTT. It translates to CASSIGDRGDTEAFF.

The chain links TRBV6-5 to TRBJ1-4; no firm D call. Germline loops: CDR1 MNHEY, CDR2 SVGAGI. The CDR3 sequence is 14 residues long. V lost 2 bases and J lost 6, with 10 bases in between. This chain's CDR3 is CASSYVGKDEKLFF. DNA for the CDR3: TGTGCCAGCAGTTACGTCGGGAAGGATGAAAAACTGTTTTTT.

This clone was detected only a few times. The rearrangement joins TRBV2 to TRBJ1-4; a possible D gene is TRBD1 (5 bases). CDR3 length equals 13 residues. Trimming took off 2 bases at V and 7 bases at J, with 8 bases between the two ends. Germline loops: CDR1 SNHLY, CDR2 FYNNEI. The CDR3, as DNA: TGTGCCAGCAGTGAAAACAGGATTGAAAAACTGTTTTTT. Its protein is CASSENRIEKLFF. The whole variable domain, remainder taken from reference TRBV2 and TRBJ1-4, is EPEVTQTPSHQVTQMGQEVILRCVPISNHLYFYWYRQILGQKVEFLVSFYNNEISEKSEIFDDQFSVERPDGSNFTLKIRSTKLEDSAMYFCASSENRIEKLFFGSGTQLSVL.

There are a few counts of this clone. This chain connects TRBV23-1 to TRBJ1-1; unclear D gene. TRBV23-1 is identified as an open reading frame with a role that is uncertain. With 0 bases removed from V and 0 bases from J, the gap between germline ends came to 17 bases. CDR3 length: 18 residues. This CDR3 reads CASSQSVYPQEVNTEAFF. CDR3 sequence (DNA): TGCGCCAGCAGTCAATCAGTATATCCGCAGGAAGTGAACACTGAAGCTTTCTTT.

Written as DNA, the CDR3 is TGTGCCAGCAACCCTACTAGCGGGGGTTACAATGAGCAGTTCTTC. Translating it yields CASNPTSGGYNEQFF. The chain links TRBV6-5 to TRBJ2-1; 11 bases agree with TRBD2. Losses at the gene ends were 7 bases for V and 4 bases for J; bases not matched to a gene: 6. Germline V lookup: CDR1 MNHEY, CDR2 SVGAGI. This CDR3 spans 15 amino acids.

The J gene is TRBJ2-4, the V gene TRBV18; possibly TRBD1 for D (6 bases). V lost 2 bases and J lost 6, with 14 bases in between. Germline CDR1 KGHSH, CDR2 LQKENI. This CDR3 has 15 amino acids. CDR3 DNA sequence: TGTGCCAGCTCACCATCCGGGACAATAAGAAACATTCAGTACTTC. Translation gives CASSPSGTIRNIQYF.

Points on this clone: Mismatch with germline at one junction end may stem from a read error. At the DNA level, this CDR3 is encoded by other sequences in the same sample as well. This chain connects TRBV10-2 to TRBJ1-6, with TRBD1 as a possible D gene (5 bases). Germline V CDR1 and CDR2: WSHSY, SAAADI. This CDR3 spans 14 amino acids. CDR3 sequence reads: CASSTGSYNSPLHF. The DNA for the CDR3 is TGCGCCAGCAGTACAGGATCCTATAATTCCCCCCTCCACTTT.

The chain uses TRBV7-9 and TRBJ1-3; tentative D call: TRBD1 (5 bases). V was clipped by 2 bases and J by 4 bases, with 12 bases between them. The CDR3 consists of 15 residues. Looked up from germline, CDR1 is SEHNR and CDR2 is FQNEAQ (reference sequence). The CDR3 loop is CASSLPGGVGNTIYF. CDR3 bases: TGTGCCAGCAGCTTACCGGGGGGAGTGGGAAACACCATATATTTT.

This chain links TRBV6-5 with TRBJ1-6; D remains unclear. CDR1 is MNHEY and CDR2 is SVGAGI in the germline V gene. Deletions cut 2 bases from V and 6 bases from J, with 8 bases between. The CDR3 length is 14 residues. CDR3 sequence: CASSYDEGNSPLHF. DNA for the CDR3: TGTGCCAGCAGTTACGACGAGGGTAATTCACCCCTCCACTTT.

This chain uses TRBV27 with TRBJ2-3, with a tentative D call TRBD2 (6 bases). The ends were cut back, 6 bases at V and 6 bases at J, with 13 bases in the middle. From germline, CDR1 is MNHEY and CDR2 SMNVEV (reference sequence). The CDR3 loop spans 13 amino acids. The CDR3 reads CASRAGRRDTQYF. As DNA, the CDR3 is TGTGCCAGCAGGGCGGGGCGGAGGGATACGCAGTATTTT.

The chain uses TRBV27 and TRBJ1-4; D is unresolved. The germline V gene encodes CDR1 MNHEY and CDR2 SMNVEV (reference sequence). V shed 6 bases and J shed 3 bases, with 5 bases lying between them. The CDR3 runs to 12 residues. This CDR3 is CASRTPNEKLFF. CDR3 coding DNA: TGTGCCAGCAGGACACCTAATGAAAAACTGTTTTTT. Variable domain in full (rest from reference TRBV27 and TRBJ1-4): EAQVTQNPRYLITVTGKKLTVTCSQNMNHEYMSWYRQDPGLGLRQIYYSMNVEVTDKGDVPEGYKVSRKEKRNFPLILESPSPNQTSLYFCASRTPNEKLFFGSGTQLSVL.

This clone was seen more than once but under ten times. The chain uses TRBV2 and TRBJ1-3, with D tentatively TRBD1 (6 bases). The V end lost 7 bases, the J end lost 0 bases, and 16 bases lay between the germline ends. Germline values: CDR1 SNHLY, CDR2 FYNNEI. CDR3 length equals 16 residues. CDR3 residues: CASKGVLQTSGNTIYF. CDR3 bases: TGTGCCAGCAAGGGGGTCCTACAGACCTCTGGAAACACCATATATTTT. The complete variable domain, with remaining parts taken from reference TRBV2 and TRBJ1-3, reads EPEVTQTPSHQVTQMGQEVILRCVPISNHLYFYWYRQILGQKVEFLVSFYNNEISEKSEIFDDQFSVERPDGSNFTLKIRSTKLEDSAMYFCASKGVLQTSGNTIYFGEGSWLTVV.

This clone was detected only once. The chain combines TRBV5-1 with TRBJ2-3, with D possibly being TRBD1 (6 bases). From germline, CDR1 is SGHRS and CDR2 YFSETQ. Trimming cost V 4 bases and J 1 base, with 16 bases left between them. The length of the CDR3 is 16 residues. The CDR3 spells CASSPALAGGTDTQYF. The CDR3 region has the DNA TGCGCCAGCAGCCCGGCCTTGGCAGGGGGCACAGATACGCAGTATTTT.

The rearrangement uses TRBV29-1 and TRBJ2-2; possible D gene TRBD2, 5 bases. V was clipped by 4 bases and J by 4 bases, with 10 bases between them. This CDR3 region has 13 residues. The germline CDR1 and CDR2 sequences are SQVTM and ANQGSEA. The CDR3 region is CSVAREPTGELFF. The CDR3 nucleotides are TGCAGCGTTGCTCGGGAACCCACCGGGGAGCTGTTTTTT.

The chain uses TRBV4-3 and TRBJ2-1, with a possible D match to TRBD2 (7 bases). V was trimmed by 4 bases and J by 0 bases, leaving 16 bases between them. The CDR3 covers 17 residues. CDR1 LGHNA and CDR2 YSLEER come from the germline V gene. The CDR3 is CASSPRRGGSSYNEQFF. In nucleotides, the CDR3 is TGCGCCAGCAGCCCCCGAAGGGGGGGGAGCTCCTACAATGAGCAGTTCTTC.

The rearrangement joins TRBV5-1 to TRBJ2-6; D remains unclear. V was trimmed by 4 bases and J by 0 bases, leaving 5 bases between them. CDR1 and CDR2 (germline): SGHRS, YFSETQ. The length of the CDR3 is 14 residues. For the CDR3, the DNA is TGCGCCAGCAGCATATTCTCTGGGGCCAACGTCCTGACTTTC. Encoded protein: CASSIFSGANVLTF. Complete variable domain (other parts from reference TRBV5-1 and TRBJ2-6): KAGVTQTPRYLIKTRGQQVTLSCSPISGHRSVSWYQQTPGQGLQFLFEYFSETQRNKGNFPGRFSGRQFSNSRSEMNVSTLELGDSALYLCASSIFSGANVLTFGAGSRLTVL.

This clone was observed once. The CDR3, as DNA: TGTGCCAGCAGCATCCCGTTTGGGGGGGACACAGATACGCAGTATTTT. Residues: CASSIPFGGDTDTQYF. The V call is TRBV5-4, the J call TRBJ2-3; 7 nucleotides match TRBD2. V was clipped by 4 bases and J by 2 bases; unmatched bases: 10. The CDR3 has 16 residues. Germline-derived CDR1 and CDR2 are SGHNT and YYREEE (reference sequence).

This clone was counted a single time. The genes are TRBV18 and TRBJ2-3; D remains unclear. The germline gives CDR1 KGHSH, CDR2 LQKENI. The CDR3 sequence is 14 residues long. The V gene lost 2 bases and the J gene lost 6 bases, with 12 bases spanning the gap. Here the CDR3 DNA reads TGTGCCAGCTCACCAGCGCCCCGGGTGGATACGCAGTATTTT. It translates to CASSPAPRVDTQYF.

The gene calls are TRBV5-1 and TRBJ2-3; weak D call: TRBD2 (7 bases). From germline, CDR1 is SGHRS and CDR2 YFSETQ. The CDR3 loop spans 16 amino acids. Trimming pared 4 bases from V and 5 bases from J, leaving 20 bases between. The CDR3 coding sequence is TGCGCCAGCAGCCCTACCGGTACGGGGGGCCGAGATACGCAGTATTTT. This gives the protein CASSPTGTGGRDTQYF.

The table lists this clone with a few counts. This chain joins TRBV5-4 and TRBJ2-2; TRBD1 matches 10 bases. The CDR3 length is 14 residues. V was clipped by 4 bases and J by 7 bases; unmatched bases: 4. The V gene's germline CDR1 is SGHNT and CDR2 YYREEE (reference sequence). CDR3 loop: CASSPRDRGGELFF. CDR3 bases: TGTGCCAGCAGCCCGAGGGACAGGGGCGGGGAGCTGTTTTTT.

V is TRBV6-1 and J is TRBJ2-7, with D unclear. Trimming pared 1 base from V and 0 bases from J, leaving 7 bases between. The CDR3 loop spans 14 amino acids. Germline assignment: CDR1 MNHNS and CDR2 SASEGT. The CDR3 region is CASSEGPGSYEQYF. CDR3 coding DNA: TGTGCCAGCAGTGAAGGGCCGGGCTCCTACGAGCAGTACTTC.

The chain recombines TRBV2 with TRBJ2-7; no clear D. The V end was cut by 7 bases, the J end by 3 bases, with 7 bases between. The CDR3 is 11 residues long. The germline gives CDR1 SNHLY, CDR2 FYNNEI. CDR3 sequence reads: CASTNYYEQYF. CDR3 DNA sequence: TGTGCCAGCACAAACTACTACGAGCAGTACTTC.

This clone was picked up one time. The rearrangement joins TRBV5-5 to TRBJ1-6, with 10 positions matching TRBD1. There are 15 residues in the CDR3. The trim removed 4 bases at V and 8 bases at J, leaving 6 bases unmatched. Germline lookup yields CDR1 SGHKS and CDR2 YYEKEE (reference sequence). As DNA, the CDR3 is TGTGCCAGCAGCCCATCGGGACAGGGGTATTCACCCCTCCACTTT. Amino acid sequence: CASSPSGQGYSPLHF.

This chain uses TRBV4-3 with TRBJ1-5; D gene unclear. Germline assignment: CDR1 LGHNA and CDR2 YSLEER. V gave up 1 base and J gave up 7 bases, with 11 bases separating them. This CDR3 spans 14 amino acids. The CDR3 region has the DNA TGCGCCAGCAGCCAAGTTGGGAGCGGCCAGCCCCAGCATTTT. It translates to CASSQVGSGQPQHF.